This T cell receptor beta chain was identified in a study of T cells in Graves' hyperthyroidism and ophthalmopathy. In this sample, this clonotype turned up many times. One end of the junction does not line up with germline, which may come from a read error. CDR3 length: 13 amino acids. If no ophthalmopathy progression occurred within 18 months, Graves' hyperthyroidism was stable. Patients were aged 18 to 65, had disease duration under 2 months, and had newly diagnosed hyperthyroidism. The authors took PBMCs from 10 ml fresh peripheral blood. The TCR beta CDR3 regions underwent amplification using RNA transcripts as the source. First-round RT-PCR with HTBI primers amplified the TCR CDR3 region. TCRdb analysed the multiplex PCR reads with MiXCR anew, one entry per CDR3 protein. The sample lists 100,000 to 140,000 distinct CDR3 sequences; more than 15% were seen once.

The chain combines TRBV12-3 or TRBV12-4 with TRBJ1-2; D unresolved. Sample: blood. This receptor was taken from a woman aged 45 to 65 with Graves' hyperthyroidism. CDR3 DNA sequence: TGTGTCAGCAGTATGGGATCTAACTATGGCTACACCTTC. Its protein is CVSSMGSNYGYTF.